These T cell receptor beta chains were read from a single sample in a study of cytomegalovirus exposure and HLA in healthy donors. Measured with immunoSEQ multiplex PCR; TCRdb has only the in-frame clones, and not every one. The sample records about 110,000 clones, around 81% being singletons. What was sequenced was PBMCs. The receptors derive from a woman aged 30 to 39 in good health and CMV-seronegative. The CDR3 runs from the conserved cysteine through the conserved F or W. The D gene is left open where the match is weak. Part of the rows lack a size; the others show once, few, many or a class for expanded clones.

CDR3 DNA: TGTGCCAGCAGCCCGACGGCCCCGGGGGGAACTGAAGCTTTCTTT
CDR3 protein: CASSPTAPGGTEAFF
D gene: -
clone size: -
V gene: TRBV4-2
J gene: TRBJ1-1

CDR3 DNA: TGCGCCAGCAGTACCTATGGCGCGGGGAGAGGCACAGATACGCAGTATTTT
CDR3 protein: CASSTYGAGRGTDTQYF
D gene: -
clone size: once
V gene: TRBV4-1
J gene: TRBJ2-3

CDR3 DNA: TGCGCCAGCAGCCACAGACTAGCGGGAGGAGAGACCCAGTACTTC
CDR3 protein: CASSHRLAGGETQYF
D gene: TRBD2
clone size: -
V gene: TRBV4-1
J gene: TRBJ2-5

CDR3 DNA: TGTGCCAGCAGTGTTGAGGGGGCGGGTGAAGCTTTCTTT
CDR3 protein: CASSVEGAGEAFF
D gene: TRBD1
clone size: -
V gene: TRBV6-4
J gene: TRBJ1-1

CDR3 DNA: TGTGCCAGCACCCGAAGGGGGGGCAGGAGCTCTGGGGCCAACGTCCTGACTTTC
CDR3 protein: CASTRRGGRSSGANVLTF
D gene: -
clone size: -
V gene: TRBV12-1
J gene: TRBJ2-6

CDR3 DNA: TGTGCCAGTAGCCGGGACAGATTCTCCTACGAGCAGTACTTC
CDR3 protein: CASSRDRFSYEQYF
D gene: TRBD1
clone size: -
V gene: TRBV19
J gene: TRBJ2-7

CDR3 DNA: TGTGCCAGTGGGCTGGCGGGAAACACCATATATTTT
CDR3 protein: CASGLAGNTIYF
D gene: -
clone size: -
V gene: TRBV19
J gene: TRBJ1-3

CDR3 DNA: TGTGCCAGCAGCCCGGCCCTCCTAGCGGGAGTCGCCGGGGAGCTGTTTTTT
CDR3 protein: CASSPALLAGVAGELFF
D gene: TRBD2
clone size: -
V gene: TRBV4-2
J gene: TRBJ2-2

CDR3 DNA: TGTGCCAGCAGCCGTAACCCCGGGACTAGCTATGGCTACACCTTC
CDR3 protein: CASSRNPGTSYGYTF
D gene: -
clone size: -
V gene: TRBV11-2
J gene: TRBJ1-2

CDR3 DNA: TGTGCCAGCAGTAGAGCGGGAGGGGTCGGCACCGGGGAGCTGTTTTTT
CDR3 protein: CASSRAGGVGTGELFF
D gene: TRBD2
clone size: -
V gene: TRBV2
J gene: TRBJ2-2

CDR3 DNA: TGTGCCAGCAACGAGCGTCTTGAAGCTTTCTTT
CDR3 protein: CASNERLEAFF
D gene: -
clone size: -
V gene: TRBV28
J gene: TRBJ1-1

CDR3 DNA: TGTGCCACCGCCAGGGGGCAAGACACTGAAGCTTTCTTT
CDR3 protein: CATARGQDTEAFF
D gene: TRBD1
clone size: few
V gene: TRBV6-5
J gene: TRBJ1-1

CDR3 DNA: TGTGCCAGCAGTCCTATAGCGGGAGTGGGCGAGCAGTACTTC
CDR3 protein: CASSPIAGVGEQYF
D gene: TRBD2
clone size: -
V gene: TRBV2
J gene: TRBJ2-7

CDR3 DNA: TGTGCCAGCACGCCGTCAGGTTACAATGAGCAGTTCTTC
CDR3 protein: CASTPSGYNEQFF
D gene: -
clone size: -
V gene: TRBV6-5
J gene: TRBJ2-1

CDR3 DNA: TGTGCCAGCAAACTCCAAGTCGGCACAGATACGCAGTATTTT
CDR3 protein: CASKLQVGTDTQYF
D gene: -
clone size: -
V gene: TRBV6-1
J gene: TRBJ2-3

CDR3 DNA: TGCGCCATTTCCGAGGGGGCTTGGGCTGAAGCTTTCTTT
CDR3 protein: CAISEGAWAEAFF
D gene: TRBD1
clone size: -
V gene: TRBV10-2
J gene: TRBJ1-1

CDR3 DNA: TGTGCCAGCAGTTACCGGGACAGGGGCTATGGCTACACCTTC
CDR3 protein: CASSYRDRGYGYTF
D gene: TRBD1
clone size: -
V gene: TRBV6-5
J gene: TRBJ1-2

CDR3 DNA: TGTGCCAGCAGCTCGTCCGGGAATAGCGTCAGGGAGACCCAGTACTTC
CDR3 protein: CASSSSGNSVRETQYF
D gene: -
clone size: -
V gene: TRBV5-6
J gene: TRBJ2-5

CDR3 DNA: TGTGCCATCAGTCCACACCGGGACTTTGACTACGAGCAGTACTTC
CDR3 protein: CAISPHRDFDYEQYF
D gene: -
clone size: once
V gene: TRBV10-3
J gene: TRBJ2-7

CDR3 DNA: TGTGCCAGCAGCTTAGCCCCAGGGGGCAACTATGGCTACGCCTTC
CDR3 protein: CASSLAPGGNYGYAF
D gene: TRBD1
clone size: -
V gene: TRBV7-9
J gene: TRBJ1-2

CDR3 DNA: TGTGCCAGCAGTTTCGCGGGAGTCCCTTTAGCGCTCTTC
CDR3 protein: CASSFAGVPLALF
D gene: TRBD2
clone size: -
V gene: TRBV28
J gene: TRBJ2-1

CDR3 DNA: TGTGCCAGTAGTTCAGGGGGCACCAAAGAGACCCAGTACTTC
CDR3 protein: CASSSGGTKETQYF
D gene: TRBD1
clone size: once
V gene: TRBV19
J gene: TRBJ2-5

CDR3 DNA: TGTGCTAGTGGTTTGGTCCGGACAGGGCCGCAAGAGACCCAGTACTTC
CDR3 protein: CASGLVRTGPQETQYF
D gene: TRBD1
clone size: -
V gene: TRBV12-5
J gene: TRBJ2-5

CDR3 DNA: TGTGCCAGCAGTCTAGCCAAAAACATTCAGTACTTC
CDR3 protein: CASSLAKNIQYF
D gene: -
clone size: -
V gene: TRBV28
J gene: TRBJ2-4

CDR3 DNA: TGCGCCAGCAAACTAGCGGGAAACAATGAGCAGTTCTTC
CDR3 protein: CASKLAGNNEQFF
D gene: TRBD2
clone size: few
V gene: TRBV10-2
J gene: TRBJ2-1

CDR3 DNA: TGTGCCAGCACCCGGGGGGCCGCGCTGGGCTATGGCTACACCTTC
CDR3 protein: CASTRGAALGYGYTF
D gene: -
clone size: -
V gene: TRBV19
J gene: TRBJ1-2

CDR3 DNA: TGTGCCAGCACCCTCAGAAGCTCCTACAATGAGCAGTTCTTC
CDR3 protein: CASTLRSSYNEQFF
D gene: -
clone size: -
V gene: TRBV27
J gene: TRBJ2-1

CDR3 DNA: TGTGCTAGTGGTTCTTCCGACAGGTACAATCAGCCCCAGCATTTT
CDR3 protein: CASGSSDRYNQPQHF
D gene: -
clone size: once
V gene: TRBV12-5
J gene: TRBJ1-5

CDR3 DNA: TGTGCCAGCAGCTTGCGGACAGGGGGCGTCGCCAAAAACATTCAGTACTTC
CDR3 protein: CASSLRTGGVAKNIQYF
D gene: TRBD1
clone size: -
V gene: TRBV11-2
J gene: TRBJ2-4

CDR3 DNA: TGTGCCAGCAGCGTGATAGGAGCCAGGGATGCGACCACTGAAGCTTTCTTT
CDR3 protein: CASSVIGARDATTEAFF
D gene: -
clone size: -
V gene: TRBV9
J gene: TRBJ1-1

CDR3 DNA: TGTGCCAGCAGCTTTCTCGGGGTCGGTAGCACTGAAGCTTTCTTT
CDR3 protein: CASSFLGVGSTEAFF
D gene: -
clone size: -
V gene: TRBV5-4
J gene: TRBJ1-1

CDR3 DNA: TGCGCCAGCAGATCTGGACAGGGGGTTTCCTACGAGCAGTACTTC
CDR3 protein: CASRSGQGVSYEQYF
D gene: TRBD1
clone size: -
V gene: TRBV5-1
J gene: TRBJ2-7

CDR3 DNA: TGTGCCAGCTCACCACCGGTCGTCTCGGGAATCACCGGGGAGCTGTTTTTT
CDR3 protein: CASSPPVVSGITGELFF
D gene: -
clone size: -
V gene: TRBV18
J gene: TRBJ2-2

CDR3 DNA: TGTGCCAGCAGCTCCGATACTTATGGCTACACCTTC
CDR3 protein: CASSSDTYGYTF
D gene: -
clone size: -
V gene: TRBV6-1
J gene: TRBJ1-2

CDR3 DNA: TGTGCCAGCAGCCCGATAGAGGTAAACTACGAGCAGTACTTC
CDR3 protein: CASSPIEVNYEQYF
D gene: -
clone size: -
V gene: TRBV14
J gene: TRBJ2-7

CDR3 DNA: TGTGCCAGCAGCTCCCCAGAGCGGAAGCCAACAGATACGCAGTATTTT
CDR3 protein: CASSSPERKPTDTQYF
D gene: -
clone size: -
V gene: TRBV7-8
J gene: TRBJ2-3

CDR3 DNA: TGTGCCAGCAGTGATCTCCTAGCGGGAGCGGGGACCCAGTACTTC
CDR3 protein: CASSDLLAGAGTQYF
D gene: TRBD2
clone size: -
V gene: TRBV2
J gene: TRBJ2-5

CDR3 DNA: TGTGCCAGCAGTGAAATAGGTTGGGAGGGTAAGGGCAATCAGCCCCAGCATTTT
CDR3 protein: CASSEIGWEGKGNQPQHF
D gene: -
clone size: -
V gene: TRBV6-1
J gene: TRBJ1-5

CDR3 DNA: TGCGCCAGCAGACCCGAATCAGGGGCGAACTATGGCTACACCTTC
CDR3 protein: CASRPESGANYGYTF
D gene: -
clone size: -
V gene: TRBV4-1
J gene: TRBJ1-2

CDR3 DNA: TGTGCCAGCAGCTGGACAGGGCTCGAGCAGTACTTC
CDR3 protein: CASSWTGLEQYF
D gene: TRBD1
clone size: -
V gene: TRBV11-2
J gene: TRBJ2-7

CDR3 DNA: TGCGCCAGCAGCCAAGGGGACAGGGAGGAGACCCAGTACTTC
CDR3 protein: CASSQGDREETQYF
D gene: TRBD1
clone size: -
V gene: TRBV4-3
J gene: TRBJ2-5

CDR3 DNA: TGCGCCAGCAGCCATAGGGAGACAGGGGCCAACAATGAGCAGTTCTTC
CDR3 protein: CASSHRETGANNEQFF
D gene: TRBD1
clone size: -
V gene: TRBV5-1
J gene: TRBJ2-1

CDR3 DNA: TGTGCCAGCAGCCAAGATTGGGCCCGTGCAGATACGCAGTATTTT
CDR3 protein: CASSQDWARADTQYF
D gene: -
clone size: -
V gene: TRBV14
J gene: TRBJ2-3

CDR3 DNA: TGTGCCAGTAGTAGCAGGGAAACTAATGAAAAACTGTTTTTT
CDR3 protein: CASSSRETNEKLFF
D gene: -
clone size: -
V gene: TRBV19
J gene: TRBJ1-4

CDR3 DNA: TGCGCCAGCAGCCAAGATTTCGCACAGGGGAACACTGAAGCTTTCTTT
CDR3 protein: CASSQDFAQGNTEAFF
D gene: -
clone size: few
V gene: TRBV4-3
J gene: TRBJ1-1

CDR3 DNA: TGTGCCAGCAGCAAAGAGTTTAGCGTTGAGACCCAGTACTTC
CDR3 protein: CASSKEFSVETQYF
D gene: -
clone size: -
V gene: TRBV21-1
J gene: TRBJ2-5